A selection of T cell receptor beta chains follows, all from one sample in a study of T-cell memory formation after mild COVID-19. One entry per CDR3 protein results from TCRdb running MiXCR on the 5' RACE reads. The data contain 300,000 to 400,000 distinct CDR3 sequences, 13% to 15% of them singletons. The specimen sequenced was PBMCs or a T cell subset sorted from them (not recorded which). The receptors stem from a man between 18 and 29 years old who had mild COVID-19 (a few samples of this study predate the infection). Cell type and time point are not known. Each CDR3 is given with its conserved first and last residue. The D gene is left open where the match is weak. Some rows have no size entry. The others give once, few or many, or a class for an expanded clone.

size	J	V	D	DNA	CDR3
few	TRBJ2-5	TRBV29-1	NA	TGCAGCGTTCCCCCAGGAGACCAAGAGACCCAGTACTTC	CSVPPGDQETQYF
few	TRBJ1-6	TRBV20-1	NA	TGCAGTGCTAGAGATGTGGGGAGCTCCTATAATTCACCCCTCCACTTT	CSARDVGSSYNSPLHF
many	TRBJ2-7	TRBV5-1	NA	TGCGCCAGCAGTGCCTTTGGGGAAGACAACGAGCAGTACTTC	CASSAFGEDNEQYF
NA	TRBJ2-1	TRBV5-1	NA	TGCGCCAGCAGCTCCGCGGCGGATGAGCAGTTCTTC	CASSSAADEQFF
NA	TRBJ1-5	TRBV12-3/TRBV12-4	NA	TGTGCCAGCAGTTTATCTTTCAATCAGCCCCAGCATTTT	CASSLSFNQPQHF
NA	TRBJ1-5	TRBV18	NA	TGTGCCAGCTCACCACCCCCAGGGCTGGGTCAGCCCCAGCATTTT	CASSPPPGLGQPQHF
few	TRBJ2-1	TRBV5-6	TRBD2	TGTGCCAGCAGCCCCTCTAGCGGGGTGGGTTACAATGAGCAGTTCTTC	CASSPSSGVGYNEQFF
few	TRBJ2-2	TRBV7-8	TRBD1	TGTGCCAGCAGCCGAGGGGGCAGCACCGGGGAGCTGTTTTTT	CASSRGGSTGELFF
few	TRBJ2-4	TRBV7-2	NA	TGTGCCAGCAGCTTAGGGGCGGTGGGCAAAAACATTCAGTACTTC	CASSLGAVGKNIQYF
NA	TRBJ2-7	TRBV29-1	NA	TGCAGCGTTGAAGAGGGGGACAAGGGGTTTCCCTACGAGCAGTACTTC	CSVEEGDKGFPYEQYF
few	TRBJ2-7	TRBV5-4	NA	TGTGCCAGCAGCTTGGATGGCGAGCAGTACTTC	CASSLDGEQYF
few	TRBJ2-5	TRBV9	TRBD2	TGTGCCAGCAGCGTAGCTGCTAGCGGGGGGGCGGAACAAGAGACCCAGTACTTC	CASSVAASGGAEQETQYF
NA	TRBJ1-2	TRBV12-5	NA	TGTGCTAGTGGTTTGGACAGTAGCTATGGCTACACCTTC	CASGLDSSYGYTF
NA	TRBJ2-2	TRBV6-6	NA	TGTGCCAGCAGTTACTCGAAGGGGGAGCTGTTTTTT	CASSYSKGELFF
few	TRBJ2-5	TRBV2	NA	TGTGCCAGCAGTGATAAGGTTGGGAACAAGAAAGAGACCCAGTACTTC	CASSDKVGNKKETQYF
few	TRBJ2-3	TRBV6-1	TRBD1	TGTGCCAGCAGTCGGACAGGGTTCATGGATACGCAGTATTTT	CASSRTGFMDTQYF
many	TRBJ2-3	TRBV9	TRBD1	TGTGCCAGCAGCGGGGGACAGGTCACAGATACGCAGTATTTT	CASSGGQVTDTQYF
NA	TRBJ1-2	TRBV12-3/TRBV12-4	TRBD1	TGTGCCAGCAGTGCGACAGGGGTAGTCGGCTATGGCTACACCTTC	CASSATGVVGYGYTF
few	TRBJ1-2	TRBV9	NA	TGTGCCAGCAGCGTAGGGGTGGGGGAGGACGGCTACACCTTC	CASSVGVGEDGYTF
NA	TRBJ2-3	TRBV30	TRBD2	TGTGCCTGGAGCCTACTCGGGGGGGCCACAGATACGCAGTATTTT	CAWSLLGGATDTQYF
NA	TRBJ2-4	TRBV9	NA	TGTGCCAGCAGCCAGACAGGTGAAAACATTCAGTACTTC	CASSQTGENIQYF
many	TRBJ2-3	TRBV5-1	NA	TGCGCCAGCAGTTTGGGGGCCGGAGATACGCAGTATTTT	CASSLGAGDTQYF
NA	TRBJ2-1	TRBV7-8	NA	TGTGCCAGCAGCTTTACTCCGCTGAGCTCCTACAATGAGCAGTTCTTC	CASSFTPLSSYNEQFF
many	TRBJ2-2	TRBV29-1	NA	TGCAGCGTTCGACTTCCGAACACCGGGGAGCTGTTTTTT	CSVRLPNTGELFF
NA	TRBJ2-7	TRBV11-1	NA	TGTGCCAGCAGCTCGAGCCCAGTGGACGAGCAGTACTTC	CASSSSPVDEQYF